A selection of T cell receptor beta chains follows, all from one sample in a study of identical twins. Via MiXCR, TCRdb re-called the 5' RACE reads, giving one row per CDR3 protein. There are 1.5 million to 2 million distinct CDR3 sequences in the sample; around 33% occur only once, and roughly 0.3% lies in the top ten. Sequencing was performed on cord blood. The receptors shown here come from a newborn girl in good health. The CDR3 runs from the conserved cysteine through the conserved F or W. D genes are given only for firm matches. A row's size may be missing; if present it is once, few, many or a size class.

size: few
J: TRBJ2-3
V: TRBV20-1
D: NA
CDR3: CSPRGGPSTDTQYF
DNA: TGCAGTCCCCGAGGAGGGCCTAGCACAGATACGCAGTATTTT

size: few
J: TRBJ2-7
V: TRBV20-1
D: TRBD2
CDR3: CSAGGRRYEQYF
DNA: TGCAGTGCGGGCGGGAGGCGATACGAGCAGTACTTC

size: NA
J: TRBJ1-2
V: TRBV10-3
D: TRBD1
CDR3: CAISGTGGRGYTF
DNA: TGTGCCATCAGCGGGACAGGGGGCCGGGGCTACACCTTC

size: few
J: TRBJ2-5
V: TRBV6-6
D: NA
CDR3: CASTNPPREQYF
DNA: TGTGCCAGCACCAACCCTCCCCGGGAGCAGTACTTC

size: NA
J: TRBJ2-1
V: TRBV18
D: NA
CDR3: CASSYGWSSYNEQFF
DNA: TGTGCCAGCTCGTACGGGTGGAGCTCCTACAATGAGCAGTTCTTC

size: few
J: TRBJ2-5
V: TRBV6-2/TRBV6-3
D: NA
CDR3: CASSSRGAARKTQYF
DNA: TGTGCCAGCAGTTCCAGGGGCGCCGCTAGGAAGACCCAGTACTTC

size: NA
J: TRBJ2-7
V: TRBV19
D: NA
CDR3: CVSSIDSSYEQYF
DNA: TGTGTCAGTAGTATCGACAGCTCCTACGAGCAGTACTTC

size: NA
J: TRBJ2-1
V: TRBV27
D: TRBD2
CDR3: CASSVPSGGQQFF
DNA: TGTGCCAGCAGCGTACCTAGCGGGGGACAGCAGTTCTTC

size: NA
J: TRBJ2-5
V: TRBV10-2
D: TRBD2
CDR3: CASSDFLSIGVGAGGVETQYF
DNA: TGCGCCAGCAGTGATTTTTTGTCCATCGGGGTTGGGGCGGGGGGTGTCGAGACCCAGTACTTC

size: many
J: TRBJ2-7
V: TRBV12-3/TRBV12-4
D: NA
CDR3: CASSTRRTYEQYF
DNA: TGTGCCAGCAGTACGCGAAGGACCTACGAGCAGTACTTC

size: NA
J: TRBJ2-3
V: TRBV2
D: NA
CDR3: CASRPRGHTDTQYF
DNA: TGTGCCAGCAGACCTAGGGGACACACAGATACGCAGTATTTT

size: few
J: TRBJ2-5
V: TRBV12-3/TRBV12-4
D: TRBD2
CDR3: CASTGTSGYNEQYF
DNA: TGTGCCAGCACCGGGACTAGCGGATACAATGAGCAGTACTTC